The 22 T cell receptor beta chains listed next were all sequenced from one sample in a study of brain T cells in children with intractable seizures. Some clones are missing from TCRdb's copy, which holds only in-frame ones; the method was immunoSEQ multiplex PCR. The data contain fewer than 85,000 clones, just over 90% of them seen just once; the ten biggest clones take up under 2%. Sequencing used peripheral blood, obtained at surgery. The receptors derive from a boy under two years old with tuberous sclerosis and intractable seizures.

This chain connects TRBV28 to TRBJ2-4, with D perhaps matching TRBD2 (5 bases). CDR3 length: 14 residues. The V gene's germline CDR1 is MDHEN and CDR2 SYDVKM. V lost 7 bases, J lost 3 bases, and 13 bases lay in between. The chain's CDR3 is CASTLGGSKNIQYF. CDR3 coding DNA: TGTGCCAGCACCCTCGGAGGTAGCAAAAACATTCAGTACTTC.

V usage is TRBV29-1 and J usage is TRBJ2-3, with D tentatively TRBD1 or TRBD2 (5 bases each). The CDR3 has 13 residues. Germline V CDR1 and CDR2: SQVTM, ANQGSEA. V was cut by 6 bases and J by 2 bases, with 12 bases left in between. CDR3 loop: CSVEGRHTDTQYF. Written as DNA, the CDR3 is TGCAGCGTAGAGGGACGACACACAGATACGCAGTATTTT.

V usage is TRBV7-3 and J usage is TRBJ2-3; D is undetermined. Germline-derived CDR1 and CDR2 are SGHTA and FQGTGA. V lost 2 bases, J lost 1 base, and 7 bases lay in between. The length of the CDR3 is 14 residues. CDR3 amino acids: CASSLQAGTDTQYF. The CDR3, as DNA: TGTGCCAGCAGCTTACAGGCGGGCACAGATACGCAGTATTTT.

The chain is built from TRBV6-1 and TRBJ2-7; D perhaps matches TRBD2 (6 bases). The CDR3 is 15 amino acids. CDR1 and CDR2 from the germline V gene are MNHNS and SASEGT. Trimming took 3 bases from V and 1 from J, leaving 13 bases between them. CDR3 nucleotides: TGTGCCAGCAGTGATCGGGGGAGATTATCCTACGAGCAGTACTTC. It translates to CASSDRGRLSYEQYF.

V and J are TRBV30 and TRBJ1-2, with a tentative D call TRBD1 (5 bases). Trimming cost V 5 bases and J 5 bases, with 12 bases left between them. The CDR3 extends over 12 amino acids. Germline CDR1 GTSNPN, CDR2 SVGIG (reference sequence). The CDR3 here is CAWDRDGYGYTF. The DNA for the CDR3 is TGTGCCTGGGACCGGGACGGATATGGCTACACCTTC.

CDR3 coding DNA: TGTGCCAGCAGCTTAATTTTCGACAGGAGAAACACCATATATTTT. Translating gives CASSLIFDRRNTIYF. The chain joins TRBV7-2 to TRBJ1-3; tentative D call: TRBD1 (6 bases). Germline V gene sequence: CDR1 SGHTA, CDR2 FQGNSA. Trimming removed 2 bases from V and 5 bases from J, with 13 bases in between. The CDR3 extends over 15 amino acids.

The chain is built from TRBV19 and TRBJ2-7; D remains unclear. Germline V gives CDR1 LNHDA, CDR2 SQIVND (reference sequence). V lost 4 bases, J lost 2 bases, and 12 bases lay in between. The CDR3 has 14 amino acids. CDR3 in amino acids: CASSNGYLTYEQYF. The CDR3 nucleotides read TGTGCCAGTAGTAACGGCTACCTTACCTACGAGCAGTACTTC.

V and J are TRBV25-1 and TRBJ1-4; D gene uncertain. V was clipped by 2 bases and J by 6 bases, with 19 bases between them. This CDR3 has 17 residues. Germline V gene data show CDR1 as MGHDK and CDR2 as SYGVNS. CDR3 in amino acids: CASSEPQRASFDEKLFF. CDR3 sequence (DNA): TGTGCCAGCAGTGAACCACAGCGGGCCAGCTTTGATGAAAAACTGTTTTTT. Full variable domain (outside the CDR3, taken from reference TRBV25-1 and TRBJ1-4): EADIYQTPRYLVIGTGKKITLECSQTMGHDKMYWYQQDPGMELHLIHYSYGVNSTEKGDLSSESTVSRIRTEHFPLTLESARPSHTSQYLCASSEPQRASFDEKLFFGSGTQLSVL.

This clone was seen more than once but under ten times. The J gene is TRBJ2-1, the V gene TRBV4-2, with D hard to call. V was clipped by 1 base and J by 3 bases, with 13 bases between them. From germline, CDR1 is LGHNA and CDR2 YNFKEQ. This CDR3 is 16 amino acids long. The CDR3 protein is CASSQALGRIYNEQFF. The CDR3 DNA is TGTGCCAGCAGCCAAGCCCTCGGTCGGATCTACAATGAGCAGTTCTTC.

The chain combines TRBV27 with TRBJ2-7, with D perhaps assigned TRBD1 or TRBD2 (5 bases each). V shed 0 bases and J shed 2 bases, with 11 bases lying between them. Germline V CDR1 and CDR2: MNHEY, SMNVEV (reference sequence). The CDR3 loop spans 15 amino acids. CDR3 nucleotides: TGTGCCAGCAGTTTATCGGGACCGCCAACCTACGAGCAGTACTTC. Its protein product is CASSLSGPPTYEQYF.

The chain uses TRBV5-6 and TRBJ2-1; no firm D call. The V and J ends lost 2 bases and 0 bases respectively, with 9 bases between them. The CDR3 is made up of 15 amino acids. Germline V gene sequence: CDR1 SGHDT, CDR2 YYEEEE. The CDR3 DNA reads as TGTGCCAGCAGCTTCGACGGTATCTCCTACAATGAGCAGTTCTTC. Translated: CASSFDGISYNEQFF.

The rearrangement uses TRBV5-8 and TRBJ1-3, with 7 bases identical to TRBD1. Germline-derived CDR1 and CDR2 are SGHTS and YDEGEE. The CDR3 runs to 14 residues. V shed 4 bases and J 2 bases; nucleotides not matched to a gene: 3. CDR3 loop: CASSPRGPGNTIYF. CDR3 coding DNA: TGTGCCAGCAGCCCAAGGGGGCCTGGAAACACCATATATTTT.

The chain employs TRBV4-2 and TRBJ2-1, with no clear D. CDR1 and CDR2 from the germline V gene are LGHNA and YNFKEQ. This CDR3 comprises 13 residues. The V and J ends lost 0 bases and 4 bases respectively, with 4 bases between them. CDR3 residues: CASSQEVYNEQFF. CDR3 bases: TGTGCCAGCAGCCAAGAGGTGTACAATGAGCAGTTCTTC.

The CDR3 coding sequence is TGTGCCAGCAGTTACTTGAACCGAGGCAATCAGCCCCAGCATTTT. Translating it yields CASSYLNRGNQPQHF. This rearrangement joins TRBV6-2 or TRBV6-3 to TRBJ1-5; D is uncertain. The CDR3 spans 15 residues. Germline-derived CDR1 and CDR2 are MNHEY and SVGEGT. V was trimmed by 1 base and J by 2 bases, leaving 9 bases between them.

The chain has TRBV6-1 and TRBJ2-1; 7 nucleotides match TRBD2. V trimming: 1 base; J trimming: 10 bases; junction bases outside the gene matches: 16. Germline V gene sequence: CDR1 MNHNS, CDR2 SASEGT. This CDR3 spans 17 amino acids. Here the CDR3 DNA reads TGTGCCAGCAGTGAAGAAGATAGCGGGTACGCCGGGGAGGAGCAGTTCTTC. Translating it yields CASSEEDSGYAGEEQFF.

This clone showed up just once. This chain uses TRBV30 with TRBJ2-2; D is unclear. Trimming left V 0 bases short and J 3 bases short, with 11 bases between. The CDR3 sequence is 15 residues long. Germline V gene sequence: CDR1 GTSNPN, CDR2 SVGIG (reference sequence). The CDR3 spells CAWSVLTRYTGELFF. CDR3 DNA sequence: TGTGCCTGGAGTGTCTTAACTCGGTACACCGGGGAGCTGTTTTTT.

This chain uses TRBV30 with TRBJ1-3; TRBD1 is a possible D gene (6 bases). Looked up from germline, CDR1 is GTSNPN and CDR2 is SVGIG (reference sequence). The CDR3 covers 13 residues. V was clipped by 5 bases and J by 4 bases, with 12 bases between them. CDR3 sequence (DNA): TGTGCCTGGGCCGGGACAACCGGAAACACCATATATTTT. Amino acids: CAWAGTTGNTIYF.

The chain carries TRBV9 and TRBJ1-3; D is undetermined. V gave up 2 bases and J gave up 0 bases, with 12 bases separating them. The length of the CDR3 is 16 residues. Per the germline V gene, CDR1 is SGDLS and CDR2 is YYNGEE. CDR3 DNA sequence: TGTGCCAGCAGCGTTTCCAAGGGAAGCTCTGGAAACACCATATATTTT. It codes for CASSVSKGSSGNTIYF.

The gene calls are TRBV4-1 and TRBJ1-1; possible D gene TRBD1, 5 bases. The CDR3 has 14 amino acids. Between the trimmed V and J ends, which lost 4 bases and 3 bases, there was a span of 12 bases. Germline-derived CDR1 and CDR2 are MGHRA and YSYEKL. CDR3 DNA: TGCGCCAGCAGCCTTACCGTGGGGGACACTGAAGCTTTCTTT. Its protein is CASSLTVGDTEAFF.

This clone was recorded only once. The chain employs TRBV27 and TRBJ1-2; no clear D. This CDR3 has 14 residues. Germline V gives CDR1 MNHEY, CDR2 SMNVEV (reference sequence). Trimming removed 0 bases at V and 2 bases at J, with 7 bases between. The DNA of the CDR3 is TGTGCCAGCAGTTTATCAGGCGGGAACTATGGCTACACCTTC. The encoded protein is CASSLSGGNYGYTF.

The V gene is TRBV4-1, the J gene TRBJ1-5; TRBD1 might be the D (6 bases). V dropped 2 bases and J dropped 8 bases, with 19 bases sitting between them. Germline CDR1 reads MGHRA; CDR2 reads YSYEKL. The length of the CDR3 is 16 residues. CDR3 residues: CASSQIGRVPGEPQHF. CDR3 sequence (DNA): TGCGCCAGCAGCCAAATTGGCCGGGTTCCAGGGGAGCCCCAGCATTTT.

The chain joins TRBV7-9 to TRBJ1-3; 7 bases match TRBD1. CDR1 SEHNR and CDR2 FQNEAQ come from the germline V gene (reference sequence). With 5 bases clipped from V and 0 bases from J, the junction kept 7 bases outside the gene matches. This CDR3 has 16 amino acids. CDR3 bases: TGTGCCAGCAGCCCCCGACAGGGCTACTCTGGAAACACCATATATTTT. It specifies CASSPRQGYSGNTIYF.